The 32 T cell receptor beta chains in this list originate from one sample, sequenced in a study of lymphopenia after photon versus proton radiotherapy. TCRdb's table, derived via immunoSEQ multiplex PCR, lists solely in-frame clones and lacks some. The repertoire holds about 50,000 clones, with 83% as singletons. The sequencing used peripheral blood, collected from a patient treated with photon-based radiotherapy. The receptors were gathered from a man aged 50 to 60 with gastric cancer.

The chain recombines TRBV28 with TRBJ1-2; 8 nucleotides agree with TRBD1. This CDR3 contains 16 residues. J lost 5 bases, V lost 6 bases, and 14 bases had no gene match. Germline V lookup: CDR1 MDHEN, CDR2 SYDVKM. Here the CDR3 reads CASRTAGTGSMYGYTF. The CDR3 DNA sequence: TGTGCCAGCAGGACTGCCGGGACAGGTTCTATGTATGGCTACACCTTC.

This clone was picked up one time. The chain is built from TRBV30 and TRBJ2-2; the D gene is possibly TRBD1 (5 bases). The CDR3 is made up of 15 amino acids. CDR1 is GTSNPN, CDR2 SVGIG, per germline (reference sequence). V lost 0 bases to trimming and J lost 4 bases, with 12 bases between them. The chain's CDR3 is CAWSVKGSGTGELFF. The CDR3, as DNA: TGTGCCTGGAGTGTAAAGGGGTCGGGCACCGGGGAGCTGTTTTTT.

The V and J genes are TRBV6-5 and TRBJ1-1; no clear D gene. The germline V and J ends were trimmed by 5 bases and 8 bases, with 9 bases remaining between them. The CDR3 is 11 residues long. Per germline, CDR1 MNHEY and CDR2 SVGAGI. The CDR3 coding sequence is TGTGCCAGCAGTGAAGAGGCAGAAGCTTTCTTT. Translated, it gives CASSEEAEAFF.

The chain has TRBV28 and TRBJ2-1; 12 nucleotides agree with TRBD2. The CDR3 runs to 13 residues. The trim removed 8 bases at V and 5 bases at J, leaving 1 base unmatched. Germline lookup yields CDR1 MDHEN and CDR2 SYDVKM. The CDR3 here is CASRLAGDNEQFF. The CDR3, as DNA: TGTGCCAGCCGACTAGCGGGAGACAATGAGCAGTTCTTC.

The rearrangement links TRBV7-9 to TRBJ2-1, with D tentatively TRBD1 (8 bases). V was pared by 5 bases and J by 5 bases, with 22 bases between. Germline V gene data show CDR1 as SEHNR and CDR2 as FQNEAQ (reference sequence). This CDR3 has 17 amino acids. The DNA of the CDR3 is TGTGCCAGCAGCCCCCCGGACAGGGAGGGGTATCACAATGAGCAGTTCTTC. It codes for CASSPPDREGYHNEQFF.

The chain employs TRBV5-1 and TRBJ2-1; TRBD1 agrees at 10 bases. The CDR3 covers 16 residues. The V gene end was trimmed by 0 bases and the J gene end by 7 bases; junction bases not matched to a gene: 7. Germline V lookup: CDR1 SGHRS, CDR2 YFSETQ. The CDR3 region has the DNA TGCGCCAGCAGCTTGGTGGGGACAGGGGTTGGGAATGAGCAGTTCTTC. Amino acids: CASSLVGTGVGNEQFF.

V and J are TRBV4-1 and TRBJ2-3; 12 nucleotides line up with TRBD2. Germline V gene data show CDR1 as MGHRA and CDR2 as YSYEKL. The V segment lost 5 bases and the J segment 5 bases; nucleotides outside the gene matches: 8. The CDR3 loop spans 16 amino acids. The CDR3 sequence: CASSALAGGSVDTQYF. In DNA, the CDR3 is TGCGCCAGCAGCGCTCTAGCGGGAGGGTCCGTAGATACGCAGTATTTT.

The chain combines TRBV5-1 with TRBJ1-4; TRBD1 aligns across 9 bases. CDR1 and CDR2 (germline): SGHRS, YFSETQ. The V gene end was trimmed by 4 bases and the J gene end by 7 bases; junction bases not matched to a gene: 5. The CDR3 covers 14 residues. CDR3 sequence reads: CASSPGTGFEKLFF. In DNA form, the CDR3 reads TGCGCCAGCAGCCCCGGGACAGGGTTTGAAAAACTGTTTTTT. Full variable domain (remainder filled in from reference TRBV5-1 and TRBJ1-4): KAGVTQTPRYLIKTRGQQVTLSCSPISGHRSVSWYQQTPGQGLQFLFEYFSETQRNKGNFPGRFSGRQFSNSRSEMNVSTLELGDSALYLCASSPGTGFEKLFFGSGTQLSVL.

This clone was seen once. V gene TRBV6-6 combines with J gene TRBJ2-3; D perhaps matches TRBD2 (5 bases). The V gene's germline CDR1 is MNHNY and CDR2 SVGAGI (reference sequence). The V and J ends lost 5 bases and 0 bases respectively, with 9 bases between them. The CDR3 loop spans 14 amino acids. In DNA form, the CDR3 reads TGTGCCAGCAGTCGCTGGACTAGCACAGATACGCAGTATTTT. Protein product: CASSRWTSTDTQYF.

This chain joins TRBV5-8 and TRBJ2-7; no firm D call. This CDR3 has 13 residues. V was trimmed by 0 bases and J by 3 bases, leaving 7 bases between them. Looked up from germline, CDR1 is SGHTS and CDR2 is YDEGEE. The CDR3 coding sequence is TGTGCCAGCAGCTTGGAGAATCGCTACGAGCAGTACTTC. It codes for CASSLENRYEQYF.

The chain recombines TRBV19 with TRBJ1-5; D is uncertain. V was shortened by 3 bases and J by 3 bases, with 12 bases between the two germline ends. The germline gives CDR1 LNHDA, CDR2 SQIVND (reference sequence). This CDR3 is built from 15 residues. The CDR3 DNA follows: TGTGCCAGTAGTATTTTTGGGGAATACAATCAGCCCCAGCATTTT. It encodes CASSIFGEYNQPQHF.

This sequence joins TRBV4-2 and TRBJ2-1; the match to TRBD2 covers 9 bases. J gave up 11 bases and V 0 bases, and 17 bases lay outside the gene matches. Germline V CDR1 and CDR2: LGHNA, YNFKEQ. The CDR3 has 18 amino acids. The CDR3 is CASSQEGQAGGSQSKQFF. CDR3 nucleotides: TGTGCCAGCAGCCAAGAGGGGCAAGCGGGAGGATCACAAAGCAAGCAGTTCTTC.

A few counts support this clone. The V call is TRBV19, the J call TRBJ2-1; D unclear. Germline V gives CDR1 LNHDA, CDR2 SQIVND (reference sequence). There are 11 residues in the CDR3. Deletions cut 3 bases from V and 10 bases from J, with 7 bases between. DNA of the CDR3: TGTGCCAGTAGTATCCTGGGGGAGCAGTTCTTC. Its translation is CASSILGEQFF. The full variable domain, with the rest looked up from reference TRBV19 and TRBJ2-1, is DGGITQSPKYLFRKEGQNVTLSCEQNLNHDAMYWYRQDPGQGLRLIYYSQIVNDFQKGDIAEGYSVSREKKESFPLTVTSAQKNPTAFYLCASSILGEQFFGPGTRLTVL.

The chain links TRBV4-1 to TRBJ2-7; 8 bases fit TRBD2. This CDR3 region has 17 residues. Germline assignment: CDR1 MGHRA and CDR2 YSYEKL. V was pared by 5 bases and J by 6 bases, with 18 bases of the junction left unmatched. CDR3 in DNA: TGCGCCAGCAGCGAAATAACCTTACTAGCGGACCCTGGCGAGCAGTACTTC. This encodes CASSEITLLADPGEQYF.

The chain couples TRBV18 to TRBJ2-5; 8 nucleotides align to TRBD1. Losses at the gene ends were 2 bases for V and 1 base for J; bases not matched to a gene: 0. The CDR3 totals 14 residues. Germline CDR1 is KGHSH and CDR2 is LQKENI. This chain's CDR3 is CASSPGQGQETQYF. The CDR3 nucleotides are TGTGCCAGCTCACCAGGACAGGGCCAAGAGACCCAGTACTTC.

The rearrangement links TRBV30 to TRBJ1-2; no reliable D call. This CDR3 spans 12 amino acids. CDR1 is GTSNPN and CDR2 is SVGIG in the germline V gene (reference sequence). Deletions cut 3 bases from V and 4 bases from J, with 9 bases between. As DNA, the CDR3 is TGTGCCTGGAGCGCCTCCTCCTATGGCTACACCTTC. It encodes CAWSASSYGYTF.

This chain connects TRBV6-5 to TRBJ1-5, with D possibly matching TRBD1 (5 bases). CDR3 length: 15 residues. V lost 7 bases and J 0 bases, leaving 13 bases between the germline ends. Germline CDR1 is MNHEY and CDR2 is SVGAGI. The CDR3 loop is CASNPQVISNQPQHF. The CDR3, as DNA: TGTGCCAGCAACCCACAGGTCATTAGCAATCAGCCCCAGCATTTT.

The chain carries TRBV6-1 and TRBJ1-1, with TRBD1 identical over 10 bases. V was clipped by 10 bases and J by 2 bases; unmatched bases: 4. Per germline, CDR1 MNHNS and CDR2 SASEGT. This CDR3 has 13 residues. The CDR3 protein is CATRQGANTEAFF. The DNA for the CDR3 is TGTGCCACCAGACAGGGGGCAAACACTGAAGCTTTCTTT.

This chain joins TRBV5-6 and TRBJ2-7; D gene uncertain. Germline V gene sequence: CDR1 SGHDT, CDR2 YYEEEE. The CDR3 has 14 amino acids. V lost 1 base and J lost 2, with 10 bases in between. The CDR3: CASSLLGSTYEQYF. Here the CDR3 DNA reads TGTGCCAGCAGCTTGCTAGGCAGTACCTACGAGCAGTACTTC.

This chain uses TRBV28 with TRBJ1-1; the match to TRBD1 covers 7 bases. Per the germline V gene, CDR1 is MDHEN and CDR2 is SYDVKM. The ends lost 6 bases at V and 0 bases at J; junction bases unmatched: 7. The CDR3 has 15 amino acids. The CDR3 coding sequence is TGTGCCAGCAGCACCGGGACAGCCCTGAACACTGAAGCTTTCTTT. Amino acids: CASSTGTALNTEAFF.

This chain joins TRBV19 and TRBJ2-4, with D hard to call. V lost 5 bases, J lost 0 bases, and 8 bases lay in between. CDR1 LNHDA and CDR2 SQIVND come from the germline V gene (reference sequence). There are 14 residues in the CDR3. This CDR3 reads CASSDSIAKNIQYF. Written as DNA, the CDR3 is TGTGCCAGTAGTGACTCTATAGCCAAAAACATTCAGTACTTC.

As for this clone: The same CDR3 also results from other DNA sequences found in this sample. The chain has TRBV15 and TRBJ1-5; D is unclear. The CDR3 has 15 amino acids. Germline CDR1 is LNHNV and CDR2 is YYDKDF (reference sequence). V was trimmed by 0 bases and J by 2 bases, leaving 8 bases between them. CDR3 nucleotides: TGTGCCACCAGCAGAGATCGGGAGGGCAATCAGCCCCAGCATTTT. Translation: CATSRDREGNQPQHF.

CDR3 sequence reads: CASSLDRGDTEAFF. As DNA, the CDR3 is TGTGCCAGCAGCTTAGACAGAGGGGACACTGAAGCTTTCTTT. The chain joins TRBV7-2 to TRBJ1-1; a weak D match, TRBD1 (5 bases). CDR1 is SGHTA and CDR2 is FQGNSA in the germline V gene. V was clipped by 1 base and J by 3 bases, with 9 bases between them. The CDR3 consists of 14 residues.

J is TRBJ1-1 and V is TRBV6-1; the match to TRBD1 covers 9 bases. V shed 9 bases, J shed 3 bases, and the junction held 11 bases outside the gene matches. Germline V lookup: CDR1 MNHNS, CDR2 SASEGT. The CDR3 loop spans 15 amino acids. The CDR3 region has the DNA TGTGCCAGTAAGCCACCGGGACAGGGATACACTGAAGCTTTCTTT. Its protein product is CASKPPGQGYTEAFF.

This CDR3 reads CASSAGRGLWYF. In nucleotides, the CDR3 is TGTGCCAGCAGTGCGGGACGGGGGCTATGGTACTTC. The chain uses TRBV6-5 and TRBJ2-7; either TRBD1 or TRBD2 may fit D (6 bases each). The CDR3 runs to 12 residues. From germline, CDR1 is MNHEY and CDR2 SVGAGI. V was clipped by 5 bases and J by 12 bases, with 17 bases between them.

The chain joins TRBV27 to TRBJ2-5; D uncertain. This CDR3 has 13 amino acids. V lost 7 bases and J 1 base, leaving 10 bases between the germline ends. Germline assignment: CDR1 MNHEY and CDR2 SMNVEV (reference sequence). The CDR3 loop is CASMRSGQETQYF. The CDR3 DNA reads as TGTGCCAGCATGAGGTCGGGCCAAGAGACCCAGTACTTC.

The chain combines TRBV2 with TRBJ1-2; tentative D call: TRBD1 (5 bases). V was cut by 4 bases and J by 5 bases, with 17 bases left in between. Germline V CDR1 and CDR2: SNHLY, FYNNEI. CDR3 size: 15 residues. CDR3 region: CASSAILTKGYGYTF. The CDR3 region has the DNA TGTGCCAGCAGTGCGATTTTAACCAAGGGGTATGGCTACACCTTC.

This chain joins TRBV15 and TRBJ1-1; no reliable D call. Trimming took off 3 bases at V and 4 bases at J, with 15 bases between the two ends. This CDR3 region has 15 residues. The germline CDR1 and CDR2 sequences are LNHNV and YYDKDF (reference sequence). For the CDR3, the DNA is TGTGCCACCAGCAGGCGTGGAGGTATAATCACTGAAGCTTTCTTT. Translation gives CATSRRGGIITEAFF.

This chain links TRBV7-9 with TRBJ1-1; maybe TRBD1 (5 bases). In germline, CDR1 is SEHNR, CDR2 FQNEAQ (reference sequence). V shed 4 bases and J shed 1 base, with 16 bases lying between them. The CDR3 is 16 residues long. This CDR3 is CASSSPVRASNTEAFF. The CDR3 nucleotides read TGTGCCAGCAGCTCCCCAGTCAGGGCATCGAACACTGAAGCTTTCTTT.

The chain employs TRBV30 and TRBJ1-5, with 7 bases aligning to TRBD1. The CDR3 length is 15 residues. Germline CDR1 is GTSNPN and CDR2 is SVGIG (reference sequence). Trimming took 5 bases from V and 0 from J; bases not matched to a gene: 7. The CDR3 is CAWGVGQASNQPQHF. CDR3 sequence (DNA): TGTGCCTGGGGGGTAGGACAGGCTAGCAATCAGCCCCAGCATTTT. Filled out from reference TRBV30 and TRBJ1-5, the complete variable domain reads SQTIHQWPATLVQPVGSPLSLECTVEGTSNPNLYWYRQAAGRGLQLLFYSVGIGQISSEVPQNLSASRPQDRQFILSSKKLLLSDSGFYLCAWGVGQASNQPQHFGDGTRLSIL.

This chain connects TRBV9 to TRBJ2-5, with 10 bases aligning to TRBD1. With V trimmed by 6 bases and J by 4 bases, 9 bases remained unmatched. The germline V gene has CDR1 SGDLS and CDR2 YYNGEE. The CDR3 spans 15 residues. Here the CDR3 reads CASNLGTGAGETQYF. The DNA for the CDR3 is TGTGCCAGCAACCTCGGGACAGGGGCAGGAGAGACCCAGTACTTC.

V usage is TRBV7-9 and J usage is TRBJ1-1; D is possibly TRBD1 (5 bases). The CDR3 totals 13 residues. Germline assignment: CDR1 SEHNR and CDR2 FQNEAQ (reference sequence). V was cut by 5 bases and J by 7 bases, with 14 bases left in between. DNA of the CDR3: TGTGCCAGCAGCGGGGGTAGCGAGGGTGAAGCTTTCTTT. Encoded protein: CASSGGSEGEAFF.